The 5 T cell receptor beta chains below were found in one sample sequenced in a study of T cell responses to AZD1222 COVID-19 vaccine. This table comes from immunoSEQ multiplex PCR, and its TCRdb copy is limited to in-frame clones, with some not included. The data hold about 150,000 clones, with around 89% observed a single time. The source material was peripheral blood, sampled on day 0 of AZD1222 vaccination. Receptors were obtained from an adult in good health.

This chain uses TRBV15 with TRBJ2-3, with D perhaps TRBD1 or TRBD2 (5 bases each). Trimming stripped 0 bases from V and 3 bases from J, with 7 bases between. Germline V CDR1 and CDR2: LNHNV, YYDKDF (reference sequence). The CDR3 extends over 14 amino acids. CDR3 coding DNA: TGTGCCACCAGCAGAGATTGGGGGACAGATACGCAGTATTTT. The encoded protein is CATSRDWGTDTQYF.

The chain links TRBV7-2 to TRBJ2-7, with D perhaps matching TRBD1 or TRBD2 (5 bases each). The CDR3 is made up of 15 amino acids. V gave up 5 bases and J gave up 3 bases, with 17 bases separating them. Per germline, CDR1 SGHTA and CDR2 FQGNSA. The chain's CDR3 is CASSHPGTPRYEQYF. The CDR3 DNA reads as TGTGCCAGCAGCCACCCGGGGACCCCACGCTACGAGCAGTACTTC.

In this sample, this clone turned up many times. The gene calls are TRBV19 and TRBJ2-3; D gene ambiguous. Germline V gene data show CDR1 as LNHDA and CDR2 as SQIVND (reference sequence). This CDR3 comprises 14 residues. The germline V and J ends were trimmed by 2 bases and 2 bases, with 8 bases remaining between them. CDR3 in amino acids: CASSITGPTDTQYF. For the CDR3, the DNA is TGTGCCAGTAGTATAACCGGACCCACAGATACGCAGTATTTT.

The CDR3, as DNA: TGCAGCGTTGTGGGCCGACAGGGGGCGAACACTGAAGCTTTCTTT. The encoded protein is CSVVGRQGANTEAFF. The chain employs TRBV29-1 and TRBJ1-1, with 10 bases lining up with TRBD1. This CDR3 contains 15 residues. The ends lost 4 bases at V and 1 base at J; junction bases unmatched: 6. From germline, CDR1 is SQVTM and CDR2 ANQGSEA.

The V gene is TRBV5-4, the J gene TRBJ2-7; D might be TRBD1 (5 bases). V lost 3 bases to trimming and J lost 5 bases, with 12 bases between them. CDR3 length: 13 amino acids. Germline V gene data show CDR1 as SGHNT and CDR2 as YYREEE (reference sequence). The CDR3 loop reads CASSSRAGNEQYF. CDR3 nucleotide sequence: TGTGCCAGCAGCTCCCGGGCAGGGAACGAGCAGTACTTC.